This entry describes one T cell receptor beta chain. The antigen this receptor binds is unknown. No quality values exist for individual bases; no much larger clone is one base distant. The CDR3 starts with the cysteine, ends with the phenylalanine, and has 12 residues. The DNA shown is the 36-base CDR3, in frame from base 1. V has 6 bases trimmed and J has 10 bases trimmed; junction bases matching no gene number 7. Based on the germline V gene, the CDR1 and CDR2 sequences are MGHDK and SYGVNS. This specimen comes from a study of blood T cell repertoires in COVID-19 (dated by TCRdb to the early 2020s). Broadly, across the study: The collaborator samples originated in the United States, Italy and Spain and spanned the acute and convalescent phases of COVID-19. Samples came from the ongoing ImmuneRACE study (first 160 participants) plus 1,254 subjects from 6 global collaborators. The repertoires were released in a freely available public database meant as a resource for research on the immune response to SARS-CoV-2. The sample metadata nearly always contained a de-identified subject ID, COVID-19 status, age in years and sex. Subjects who had been exposed to COVID-19, were actively infected with it, or had recovered from it provided the deeply sampled blood TCRbeta repertoires that made up the dataset. Where available, HLA class I and class II types were taken from metadata supplied by the sample provider and were not determined by assay-based typing. The prospective study material was composed of cDNA or gDNA derived from T cells, B-cell-depleted T cells, or PBMCs.

Whole blood was collected in K2EDTA tubes by collaborating institutions according to the institutions' own protocols. For TCRbeta analysis, collaborators shipped samples as frozen whole blood, isolated PBMCs, or DNA extracted from either of those sample types. TCRbeta CDR3 regions were amplified from genomic DNA by means of the immunoSEQ Assay, a bias-controlled multiplex PCR. The paper's data handling went like this. Within the assay, amplification of reference gene primers was used to estimate how many nucleated cells each sample contained. To quantify the absolute abundance of each unique TCRbeta CDR3 rearrangement, sequence reads were collapsed and filtered. For each sample, productive Simpson clonality was calculated as the square root of Simpson's diversity index across productive rearrangements. What TCRdb holds here is the immuneACCESS table cut down to in-frame rearrangements. Part of the clones is not present; checked against another copy, under half of the missing clones reflect an unresolved V gene, and the others are unexplained. That table supplies the V and J calls and clone size; D and trimming were determined from the DNA. The sample table shows about 56,000 clones, and roughly 80% are seen once. The leading ten clones occupy roughly 13% of the sample.

Results the study describes overall, beyond this receptor: The quantity of clinical and demographic metadata differed by source and by participant and was supplied without curation.

Rearrangement joined TRBV25-1 to TRBJ1-2, with 8 middle bases fitting TRBD1. The sample was peripheral blood. This TCR came from a woman at least 80 years old with acute or convalescent COVID-19. The DNA reads as follows: TGTGCCAGCAGCCCCGGGACAGGAGCCTACACCTTC. Translated, this gives CASSPGTGAYTF.